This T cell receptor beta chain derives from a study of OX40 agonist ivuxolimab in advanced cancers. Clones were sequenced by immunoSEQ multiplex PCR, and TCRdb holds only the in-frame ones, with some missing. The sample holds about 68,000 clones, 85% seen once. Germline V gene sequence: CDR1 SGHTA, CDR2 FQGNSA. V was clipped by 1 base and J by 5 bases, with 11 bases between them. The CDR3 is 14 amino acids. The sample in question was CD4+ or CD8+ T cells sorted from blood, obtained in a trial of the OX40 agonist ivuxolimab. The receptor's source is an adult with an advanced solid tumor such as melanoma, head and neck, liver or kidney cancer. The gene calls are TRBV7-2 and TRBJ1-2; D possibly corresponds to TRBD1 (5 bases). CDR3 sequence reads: CASSLESGGYGYTF. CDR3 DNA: TGTGCCAGCAGCTTAGAATCGGGGGGGTATGGCTACACCTTC.